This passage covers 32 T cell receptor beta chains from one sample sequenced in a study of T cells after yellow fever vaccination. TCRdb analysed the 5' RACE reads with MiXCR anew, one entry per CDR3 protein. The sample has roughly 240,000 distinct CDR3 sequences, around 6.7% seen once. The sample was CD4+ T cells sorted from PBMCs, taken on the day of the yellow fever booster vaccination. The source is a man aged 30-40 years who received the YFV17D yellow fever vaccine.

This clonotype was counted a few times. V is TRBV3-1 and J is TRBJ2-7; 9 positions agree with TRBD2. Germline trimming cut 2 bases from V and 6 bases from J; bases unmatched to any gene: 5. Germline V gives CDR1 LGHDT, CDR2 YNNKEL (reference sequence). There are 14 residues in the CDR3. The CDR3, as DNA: TGTGCCAGCAGCCAACCTAGCGGGAAGGTCGAGCAGTACTTC. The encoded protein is CASSQPSGKVEQYF.

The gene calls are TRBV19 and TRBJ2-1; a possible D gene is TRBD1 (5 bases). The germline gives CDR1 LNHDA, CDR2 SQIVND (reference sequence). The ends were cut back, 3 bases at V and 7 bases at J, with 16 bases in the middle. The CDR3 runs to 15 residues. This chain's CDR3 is CASSIRAGPRNEQFF. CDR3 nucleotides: TGTGCCAGTAGTATTAGGGCAGGGCCAAGGAATGAGCAGTTCTTC.

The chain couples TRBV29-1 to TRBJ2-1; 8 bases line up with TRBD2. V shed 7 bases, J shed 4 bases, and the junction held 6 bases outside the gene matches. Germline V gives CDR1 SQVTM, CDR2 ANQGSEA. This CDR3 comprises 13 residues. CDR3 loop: CSDSGLGYNEQFF. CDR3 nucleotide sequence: TGCAGCGATTCGGGACTAGGATACAATGAGCAGTTCTTC.

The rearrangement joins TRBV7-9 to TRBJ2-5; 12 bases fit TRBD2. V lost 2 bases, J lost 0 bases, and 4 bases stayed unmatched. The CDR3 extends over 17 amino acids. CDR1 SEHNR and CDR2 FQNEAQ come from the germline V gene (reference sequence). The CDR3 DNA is TGTGCCAGCAGCTTATCCGGGACTAGCGGGCACCAAGAGACCCAGTACTTC. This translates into CASSLSGTSGHQETQYF.

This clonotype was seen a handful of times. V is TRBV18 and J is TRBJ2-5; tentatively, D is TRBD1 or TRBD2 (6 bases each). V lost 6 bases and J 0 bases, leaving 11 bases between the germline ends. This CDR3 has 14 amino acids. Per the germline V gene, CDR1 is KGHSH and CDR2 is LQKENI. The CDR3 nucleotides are TGTGCCAGCTCCCTTGGGGGGCACCAAGAGACCCAGTACTTC. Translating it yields CASSLGGHQETQYF.

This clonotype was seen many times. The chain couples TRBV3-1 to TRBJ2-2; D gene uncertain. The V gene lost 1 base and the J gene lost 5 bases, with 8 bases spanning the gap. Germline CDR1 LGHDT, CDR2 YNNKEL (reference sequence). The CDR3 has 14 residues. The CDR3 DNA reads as TGTGCCAGCAGCCAAGGGACCAGGACCGGGGAGCTGTTTTTT. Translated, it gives CASSQGTRTGELFF.

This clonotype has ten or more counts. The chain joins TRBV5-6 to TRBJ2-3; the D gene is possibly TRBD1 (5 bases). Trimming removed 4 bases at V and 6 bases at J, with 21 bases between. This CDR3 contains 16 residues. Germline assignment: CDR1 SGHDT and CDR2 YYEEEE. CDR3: CASSRTIGAAGDTQYF. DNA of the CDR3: TGTGCCAGCAGCCGAACGATAGGGGCTGCTGGTGATACGCAGTATTTT.

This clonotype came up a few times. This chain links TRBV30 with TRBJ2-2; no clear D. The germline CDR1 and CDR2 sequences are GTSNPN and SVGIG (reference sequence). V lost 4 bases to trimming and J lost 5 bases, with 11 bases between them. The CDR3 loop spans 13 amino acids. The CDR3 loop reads CAWTPMGTGELFF. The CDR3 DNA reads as TGTGCCTGGACCCCGATGGGGACCGGGGAGCTGTTTTTT.

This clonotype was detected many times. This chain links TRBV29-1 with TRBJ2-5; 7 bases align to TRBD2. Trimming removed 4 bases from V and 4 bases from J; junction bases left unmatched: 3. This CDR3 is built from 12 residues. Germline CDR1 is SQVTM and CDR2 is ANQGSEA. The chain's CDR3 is CSVVGGGETQYF. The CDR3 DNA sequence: TGCAGCGTTGTTGGGGGGGGAGAGACCCAGTACTTC. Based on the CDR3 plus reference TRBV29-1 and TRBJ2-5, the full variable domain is SAVISQKPSRDICQRGTSLTIQCQVDSQVTMMFWYRQQPGQSLTLIATANQGSEATYESGFVIDKFPISRPNLTFSTLTVSNMSPEDSSIYLCSVVGGGETQYFGPGTRLLVL.

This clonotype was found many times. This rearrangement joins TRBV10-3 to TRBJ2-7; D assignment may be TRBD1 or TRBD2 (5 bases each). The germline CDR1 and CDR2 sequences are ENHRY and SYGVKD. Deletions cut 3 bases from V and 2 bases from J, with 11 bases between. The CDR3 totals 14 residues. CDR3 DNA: TGTGCCATCAGTGAAGCCGGGACGACCTACGAGCAGTACTTC. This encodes CAISEAGTTYEQYF.

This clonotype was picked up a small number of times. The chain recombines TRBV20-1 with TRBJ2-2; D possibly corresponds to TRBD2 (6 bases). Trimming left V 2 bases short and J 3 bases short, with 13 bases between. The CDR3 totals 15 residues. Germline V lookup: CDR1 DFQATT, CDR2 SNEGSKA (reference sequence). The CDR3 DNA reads TGCAGTGCTAGAATTGGGGGGATGGACACCGGGGAGCTGTTTTTT. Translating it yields CSARIGGMDTGELFF.

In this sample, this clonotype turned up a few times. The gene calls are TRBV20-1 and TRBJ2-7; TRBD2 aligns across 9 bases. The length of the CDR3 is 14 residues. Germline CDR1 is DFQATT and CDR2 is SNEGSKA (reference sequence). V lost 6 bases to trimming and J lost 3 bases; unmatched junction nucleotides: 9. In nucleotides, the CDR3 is TGCAGTGCCACCGCGGGGGGGCCTGGCTACGAGCAGTACTTC. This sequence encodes CSATAGGPGYEQYF.

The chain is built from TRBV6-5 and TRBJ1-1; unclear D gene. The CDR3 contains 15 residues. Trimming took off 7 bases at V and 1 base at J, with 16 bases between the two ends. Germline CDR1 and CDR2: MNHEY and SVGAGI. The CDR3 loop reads CASTGVTTTNTEAFF. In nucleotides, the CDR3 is TGTGCCAGCACTGGGGTTACAACCACGAACACTGAAGCTTTCTTT.

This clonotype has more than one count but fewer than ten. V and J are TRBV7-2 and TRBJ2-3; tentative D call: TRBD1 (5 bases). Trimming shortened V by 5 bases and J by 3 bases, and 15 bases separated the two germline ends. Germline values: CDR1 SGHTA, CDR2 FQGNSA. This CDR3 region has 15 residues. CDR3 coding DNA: TGTGCCAGCAGCCCATGGACCAGGGCGACAGATACGCAGTATTTT. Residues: CASSPWTRATDTQYF. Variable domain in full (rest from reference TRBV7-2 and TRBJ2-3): GAGVSQSPSNKVTEKGKDVELRCDPISGHTALYWYRQSLGQGLEFLIYFQGNSAPDKSGLPSDRFSAERTGGSVSTLTIQRTQQEDSAVYLCASSPWTRATDTQYFGPGTRLTVL.

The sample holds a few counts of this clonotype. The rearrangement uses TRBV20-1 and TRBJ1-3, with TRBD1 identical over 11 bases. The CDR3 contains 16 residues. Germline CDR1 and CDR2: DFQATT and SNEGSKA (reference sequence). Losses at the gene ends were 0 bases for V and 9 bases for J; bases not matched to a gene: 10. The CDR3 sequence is CSARDLVGQGAATIYF. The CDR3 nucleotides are TGCAGTGCTAGAGATCTTGTAGGACAGGGGGCGGCCACCATATATTTT.

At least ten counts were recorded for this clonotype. The CDR3 protein is CASGQGLQNIQYF. CDR3 bases: TGTGCTTCGGGACAGGGCTTGCAAAACATTCAGTACTTC. The V gene is TRBV6-1, the J gene TRBJ2-4; 9 positions match TRBD1. The length of the CDR3 is 13 residues. Germline CDR1 is MNHNS and CDR2 is SASEGT.

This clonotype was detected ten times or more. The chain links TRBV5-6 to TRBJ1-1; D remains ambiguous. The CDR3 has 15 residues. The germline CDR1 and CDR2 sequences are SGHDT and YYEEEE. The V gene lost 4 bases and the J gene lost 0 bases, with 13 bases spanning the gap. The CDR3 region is CASSPPTGMNTEAFF. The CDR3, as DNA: TGTGCCAGCAGCCCACCGACGGGCATGAACACTGAAGCTTTCTTT.

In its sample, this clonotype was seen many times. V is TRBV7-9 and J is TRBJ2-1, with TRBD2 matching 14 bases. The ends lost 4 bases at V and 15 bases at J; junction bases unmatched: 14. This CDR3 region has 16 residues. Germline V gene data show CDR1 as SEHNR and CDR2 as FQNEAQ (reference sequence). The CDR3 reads CASSSSGTSGSEGRFF. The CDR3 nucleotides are TGTGCCAGCAGCTCCTCCGGGACTAGCGGGAGTGAGGGCAGGTTCTTC.

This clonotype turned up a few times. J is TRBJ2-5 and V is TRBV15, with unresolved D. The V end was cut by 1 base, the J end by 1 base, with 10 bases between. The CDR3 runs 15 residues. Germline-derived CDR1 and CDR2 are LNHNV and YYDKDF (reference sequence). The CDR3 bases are TGTGCCACCAGCAGAGCAAACTGGGCCCAAGAGACCCAGTACTTC. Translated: CATSRANWAQETQYF. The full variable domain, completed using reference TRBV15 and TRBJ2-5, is DAMVIQNPRYQVTQFGKPVTLSCSQTLNHNVMYWYQQKSSQAPKLLFHYYDKDFNNEADTPDNFQSRRPNTSFCFLDIRSPGLGDTAMYLCATSRANWAQETQYFGPGTRLLVL.

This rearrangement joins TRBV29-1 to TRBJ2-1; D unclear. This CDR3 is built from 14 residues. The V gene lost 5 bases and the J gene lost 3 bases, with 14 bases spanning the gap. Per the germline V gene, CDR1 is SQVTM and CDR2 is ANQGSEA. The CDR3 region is CSVSSGGSYNEQFF. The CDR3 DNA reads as TGCAGCGTTAGCTCTGGCGGTAGCTACAATGAGCAGTTCTTC.

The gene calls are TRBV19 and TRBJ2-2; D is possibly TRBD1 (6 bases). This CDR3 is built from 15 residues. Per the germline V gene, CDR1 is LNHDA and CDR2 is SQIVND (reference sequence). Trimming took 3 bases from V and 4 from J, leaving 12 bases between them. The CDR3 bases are TGTGCCAGTAGTATCTTTACAGGGACCACCGGGGAGCTGTTTTTT. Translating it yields CASSIFTGTTGELFF.

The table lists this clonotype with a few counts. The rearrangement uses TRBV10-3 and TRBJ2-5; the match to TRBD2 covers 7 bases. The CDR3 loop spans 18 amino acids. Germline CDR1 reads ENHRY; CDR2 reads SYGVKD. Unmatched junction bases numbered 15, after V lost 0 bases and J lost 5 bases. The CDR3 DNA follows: TGTGCCATCAGTGAGTCCCCGGGAAAGCCGGGAGGTGGTGAGACCCAGTACTTC. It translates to CAISESPGKPGGGETQYF.

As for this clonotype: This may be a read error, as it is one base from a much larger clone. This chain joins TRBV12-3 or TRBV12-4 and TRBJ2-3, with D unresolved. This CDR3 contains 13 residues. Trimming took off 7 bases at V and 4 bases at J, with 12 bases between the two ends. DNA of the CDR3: TGTGCCAGCACCTGGGCCCCCCCAGATACGCAGTATTTT. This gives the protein CASTWAPPDTQYF.

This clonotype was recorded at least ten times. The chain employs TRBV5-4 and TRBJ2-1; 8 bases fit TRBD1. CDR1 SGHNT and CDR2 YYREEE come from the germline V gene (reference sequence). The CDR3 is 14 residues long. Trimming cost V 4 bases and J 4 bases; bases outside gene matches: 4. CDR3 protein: CASSQGTGYNEQFF. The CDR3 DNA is TGTGCCAGCAGCCAAGGGACAGGATACAATGAGCAGTTCTTC.

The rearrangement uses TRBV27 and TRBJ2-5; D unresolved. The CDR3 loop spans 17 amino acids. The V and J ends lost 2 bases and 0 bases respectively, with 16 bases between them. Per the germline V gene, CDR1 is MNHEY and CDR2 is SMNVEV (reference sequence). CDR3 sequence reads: CASSLRAAAPYQETQYF. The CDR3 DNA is TGTGCCAGCAGTTTAAGGGCGGCAGCTCCTTACCAAGAGACCCAGTACTTC.

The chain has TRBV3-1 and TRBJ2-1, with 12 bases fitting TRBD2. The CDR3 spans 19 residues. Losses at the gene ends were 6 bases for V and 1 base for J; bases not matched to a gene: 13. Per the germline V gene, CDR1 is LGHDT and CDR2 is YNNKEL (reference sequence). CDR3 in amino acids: CASSFPSGRALGSYNEQFF. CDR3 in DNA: TGTGCCAGCAGTTTCCCTAGCGGGAGGGCCTTGGGGTCCTACAATGAGCAGTTCTTC.

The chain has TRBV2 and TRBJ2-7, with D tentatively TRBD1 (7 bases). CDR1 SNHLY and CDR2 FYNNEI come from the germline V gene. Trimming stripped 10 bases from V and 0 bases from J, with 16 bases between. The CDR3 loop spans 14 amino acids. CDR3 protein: CATSTGTGSYEQYF. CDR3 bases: TGTGCCACCTCGACAGGGACTGGCTCCTACGAGCAGTACTTC.

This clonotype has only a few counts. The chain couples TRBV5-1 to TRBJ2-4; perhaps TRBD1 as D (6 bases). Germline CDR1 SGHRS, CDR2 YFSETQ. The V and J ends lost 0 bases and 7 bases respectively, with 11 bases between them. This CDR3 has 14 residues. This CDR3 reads CASSLDSGANIQYF. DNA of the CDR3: TGCGCCAGCAGCTTGGATTCAGGGGCGAACATTCAGTACTTC.

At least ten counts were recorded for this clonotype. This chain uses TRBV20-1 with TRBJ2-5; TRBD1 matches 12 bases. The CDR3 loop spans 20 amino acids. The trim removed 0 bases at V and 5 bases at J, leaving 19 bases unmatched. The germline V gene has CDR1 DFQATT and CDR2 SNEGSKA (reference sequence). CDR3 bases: TGCAGTGCTAGAGATCCCACCTTCGGAATCGGGACAGGGGGCGCGGAGACCCAGTACTTC. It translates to CSARDPTFGIGTGGAETQYF.

CDR3 nucleotide sequence: TGCAGTGCTAGAGAAGGTTCAGGGAGGCCCGAGCAGTACTTC. It translates to CSAREGSGRPEQYF. This chain uses TRBV20-1 with TRBJ2-7, with D possibly being TRBD2 (6 bases). The CDR3 runs 14 residues. Trimming took 0 bases from V and 6 from J, leaving 15 bases between them. CDR1 and CDR2 from the germline V gene are DFQATT and SNEGSKA (reference sequence).

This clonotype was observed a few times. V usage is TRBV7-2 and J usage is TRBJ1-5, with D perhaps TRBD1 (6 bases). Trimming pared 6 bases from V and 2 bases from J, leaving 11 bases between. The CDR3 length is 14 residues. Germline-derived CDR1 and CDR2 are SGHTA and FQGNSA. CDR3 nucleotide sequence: TGTGCCAGCAGTGTACAGGGTGGCAATCAGCCCCAGCATTTT. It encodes CASSVQGGNQPQHF.

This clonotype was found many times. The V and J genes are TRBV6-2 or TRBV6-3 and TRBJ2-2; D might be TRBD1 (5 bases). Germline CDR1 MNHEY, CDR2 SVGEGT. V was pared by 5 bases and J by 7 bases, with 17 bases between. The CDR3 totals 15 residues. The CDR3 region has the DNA TGTGCCAGCAGTCCCGAAGGGGAATGGAGCGGGGAGCTGTTTTTT. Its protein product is CASSPEGEWSGELFF.